This T cell receptor (beta chain) was captured by sequencing in a study of radiotherapy plus CTLA-4 blockade in lung cancer (dated by TCRdb to between 2017 and 2018). For the study in its entirety: Objective responses occurred in more than 15% of enrolled patients, and 30% to 40% achieved disease control.

Library construction relied on the immunoSEQ multiplex PCR assay. Imported from immuneACCESS, the table was reduced by TCRdb to in-frame sequences with V and J called. These copies leave out some clones; in studies compared against another copy, an unresolved V gene accounts for under half, and the cause of the remainder is not known. The sample table shows 90,000 to 95,000 clones, and 83% are seen once. Roughly 0.84% of the sample is in the top ten clones. Broader findings and caveats from the paper: The strongest predictors of response were reported to be early dynamic shifts in blood T cell clones along with a rise in serum interferon-beta following radiation. After treatment with radiotherapy and ipilimumab, TCR clones that originated in tumors expanded in peripheral blood.

In this study, focal radiation therapy paired with CTLA-4 blockade (ipilimumab) was tested in patients who had chemo-refractory metastatic non-small-cell lung cancer. With respect to this clone: Its antigen has not been determined. Base qualities are not at hand, and no much larger clone is one base apart.

The V end loses 1 base and the J end loses 1 base, and a stretch of 5 bases separates them. The CDR3 runs 14 residues from the cysteine to the phenylalanine. Only CDR3 DNA is held: 42 bases, read in frame from base 1. CDR1 and CDR2, looked up from the germline V gene (reference sequence), are LNHDA and SQIVND. The TCR comes from a human donor with non-small cell lung cancer who had stable disease on radiotherapy plus ipilimumab. Sequences were derived from peripheral blood, sampled from a patient treated with radiotherapy plus ipilimumab. The chain joins TRBV19 to TRBJ1-5, with an unclear D gene assignment. The nucleotides read TGTGCCAGTAGTATAGTTGGAAGCAATCAGCCCCAGCATTTT. It translates as CASSIVGSNQPQHF.